These 23 T cell receptor beta chains originate from one sample sequenced in a study of regulatory T cells in long-lasting Graves disease. Library construction for TCR beta used iRepertoire HTBI primers and Arm-PCR of CDR3 regions. Each CDR3 protein gets one entry after TCRdb re-called the multiplex PCR reads with MiXCR. The data hold approximately 400,000 distinct CDR3 sequences, with 12% observed a single time. This sample's time point: newly diagnosed GD, antithyroid drugs for less than 3 months. Extracted RNA from PBMCs served as the source of the TCR library. A further study also used this sample, focusing on T cells in Graves' hyperthyroidism and ophthalmopathy.

The sample was peripheral blood mononuclear cells (PBMCs), taken at new diagnosis, from a patient treated with antithyroid drugs. These receptor sequences come from a woman younger than 30 with Graves disease.

In its sample, this clonotype was seen many times. The genes are TRBV6-1 and TRBJ1-2; 8 bases align to TRBD1. The CDR3 sequence is 17 residues long. Trimming removed 6 bases from V and 2 bases from J; junction bases left unmatched: 14. Germline V gene sequence: CDR1 MNHNS, CDR2 SASEGT. CDR3 residues: CASRVTRQGATNYGYTF. In nucleotides, the CDR3 is TGTGCCAGCAGAGTTACGAGGCAGGGGGCGACCAACTATGGCTACACCTTC.

This clonotype was recorded at least ten times. This sequence joins TRBV20-1 and TRBJ2-1; D is perhaps TRBD1 (6 bases). V gave up 5 bases and J gave up 7 bases, with 18 bases separating them. The CDR3 totals 14 residues. Germline assignment: CDR1 DFQATT and CDR2 SNEGSKA (reference sequence). The CDR3 nucleotides read TGCAGTGCTCGCTCCCCGGGACAAGGAAATGAGCAGTTCTTC. The encoded protein is CSARSPGQGNEQFF.

The table lists this clonotype with many counts. The chain recombines TRBV13 with TRBJ2-7; the D gene is possibly TRBD1 (5 bases). Looked up from germline, CDR1 is PRHDT and CDR2 is FYEKMQ (reference sequence). The CDR3 spans 12 residues. The V end was cut by 0 bases, the J end by 7 bases, with 7 bases between. The CDR3 DNA reads as TGTGCCAGCAGCTTAGGGACAGCTGAGCAGTACGTC. This gives the protein CASSLGTAEQYV.

This clonotype appeared many times. This sequence joins TRBV11-2 and TRBJ1-2, with D perhaps TRBD1 (6 bases). CDR3 size: 17 residues. Germline lookup yields CDR1 SGHAT and CDR2 FQNNGV. The germline V and J ends were trimmed by 4 bases and 1 base, with 19 bases remaining between them. Here the CDR3 reads CASSSLGQQGNNYGYTF. CDR3 nucleotide sequence: TGTGCCAGCAGCTCCCTCGGGCAACAGGGAAATAACTATGGCTACACCTTC.

The J gene is TRBJ2-1, the V gene TRBV19, with 16 bases matching TRBD2. The germline V gene encodes CDR1 LNHDA and CDR2 SQIVND (reference sequence). The junction had 8 bases not matched to a gene; V was cut back by 2 bases and J by 1 base. This CDR3 has 20 residues. DNA for the CDR3: TGTGCCAGTAGTATAAGCGGGGGGGGACTAGCGGGAGGGTCCTACAATGAGCAGTTCTTC. It specifies CASSISGGGLAGGSYNEQFF.

There are a few counts of this clonotype. In DNA, the CDR3 is TGTGCCACCAGTGACCTAGGGTTCGTCCTGACTTTC. Translated, it gives CATSDLGFVLTF. The chain couples TRBV24-1 to TRBJ2-6; D is unclear. CDR3 length: 12 residues. V was clipped by 4 bases and J by 12 bases, with 9 bases between them. Germline V CDR1 and CDR2: KGHDR, SFDVKD.

In the case of this clonotype: Being one base from a much bigger clone, this may be a read error. It is likely a read error, because the conserved phenylalanine at the end of the CDR3 is missing. The chain employs TRBV20-1 and TRBJ2-7, with 13 bases matching TRBD2. Trimming cost V 5 bases and J 3 bases; bases outside gene matches: 7. Germline CDR1 reads DFQATT; CDR2 reads SNEGSKA (reference sequence). This CDR3 has 15 residues. The CDR3 sequence: CSAGGRTSGSYEQYS. For the CDR3, the DNA is TGCAGTGCTGGGGGTCGGACTAGCGGGAGCTACGAGCAGTACTCC.

This clonotype was seen repeatedly, ten times or more. The rearrangement joins TRBV27 to TRBJ1-1; 9 bases align to TRBD1. V trimming: 5 bases; J trimming: 5 bases; junction bases outside the gene matches: 6. CDR3 length equals 14 residues. Germline-derived CDR1 and CDR2 are MNHEY and SMNVEV (reference sequence). CDR3 sequence reads: CASSPQGARTEAFF. CDR3 sequence (DNA): TGTGCCAGCAGTCCACAGGGGGCGCGGACTGAAGCTTTCTTT.

This clonotype was recorded many times. This sequence joins TRBV6-5 and TRBJ2-2; D might be TRBD1 (6 bases). The CDR3 sequence is 15 residues long. The V end was cut by 0 bases, the J end by 6 bases, with 11 bases between. CDR1 is MNHEY, CDR2 SVGAGI, per germline. In DNA form, the CDR3 reads TGTGCCAGCAGTTACTCGGCAGGGGACGCCGGGGAGCTGTTTTTT. Amino acid sequence: CASSYSAGDAGELFF.

This clonotype was found a few times. V usage is TRBV19 and J usage is TRBJ2-5; no definite D call. The CDR3 loop spans 15 amino acids. V shed 4 bases and J shed 5 bases, with 17 bases lying between them. The germline V gene encodes CDR1 LNHDA and CDR2 SQIVND (reference sequence). The CDR3 bases are TGTGCCAGTAGTAGTGCAGCAACCAAAGGGGAGACCCAGTACTTC. This encodes CASSSAATKGETQYF.

In its sample, this clonotype was seen many times. This rearrangement joins TRBV7-2 to TRBJ2-5, with 10 bases identical to TRBD2. V lost 1 base and J lost 1; bases outside the gene matches: 12. Germline V CDR1 and CDR2: SGHTA, FQGNSA. The CDR3 loop spans 19 amino acids. The CDR3 protein is CASSLVSSGGAIGQETQYF. The CDR3 DNA sequence: TGTGCCAGCAGCTTAGTTTCCAGCGGGGGGGCAATCGGCCAAGAGACCCAGTACTTC.

This clonotype was detected a few times. The V and J genes are TRBV14 and TRBJ2-1; D call uncertain. CDR1 SGHDN and CDR2 FVKESK come from the germline V gene. Trimming removed 7 bases from V and 9 bases from J, with 16 bases in between. This CDR3 contains 13 residues. In DNA, the CDR3 is TGTGCCAGCAACCAGGTTGTGTCGAGTGAGCAGTTCTTC. Amino acids: CASNQVVSSEQFF.

This clonotype was counted many times. The chain recombines TRBV3-1 with TRBJ1-2, with D tentatively TRBD1 (5 bases). With 2 bases removed from V and 5 bases from J, the gap between germline ends came to 9 bases. This CDR3 contains 13 residues. Germline lookup yields CDR1 LGHDT and CDR2 YNNKEL (reference sequence). The CDR3 bases are TGTGCCAGCAGCCAACAGGGAGAGTATGGCTACACCTTC. It yields the protein CASSQQGEYGYTF.

The rearrangement uses TRBV6-1 and TRBJ1-5, with D unclear. The CDR3 totals 17 residues. The germline CDR1 and CDR2 sequences are MNHNS and SASEGT. Trimming shortened V by 4 bases and J by 6 bases, and 22 bases separated the two germline ends. The CDR3 coding sequence is TGTGCCAGCAGTGCCCCGGTCGGCAGGAGGGCGGGTCAGCCCCAGCATTTT. Residues: CASSAPVGRRAGQPQHF.

This clonotype was seen ten or more times. The rearrangement joins TRBV20-1 to TRBJ1-1; D call uncertain. Germline loops: CDR1 DFQATT, CDR2 SNEGSKA (reference sequence). The CDR3 spans 14 residues. Trimming removed 0 bases at V and 3 bases at J, with 11 bases between. CDR3 residues: CSARDVGRDTEAFF. The CDR3 coding sequence is TGCAGTGCTAGAGATGTGGGCCGGGACACTGAAGCTTTCTTT.

This clonotype was picked up many times. The chain joins TRBV18 to TRBJ1-2; D perhaps matches TRBD1 (6 bases). Between the trimmed V and J ends, which lost 1 base and 0 bases, there was a span of 6 bases. Germline V CDR1 and CDR2: KGHSH, LQKENI. This CDR3 is built from 14 residues. The CDR3 reads CASSPRQANYGYTF. The CDR3 nucleotides are TGTGCCAGCTCACCACGACAGGCTAACTATGGCTACACCTTC.

This clonotype was picked up many times. The chain couples TRBV7-2 to TRBJ1-1, with TRBD1 identical over 7 bases. Germline CDR1 and CDR2: SGHTA and FQGNSA. This CDR3 spans 16 amino acids. The ends lost 5 bases at V and 0 bases at J; junction bases unmatched: 9. Written as DNA, the CDR3 is TGTGCCAGCAGCCGACAGGGCCCATTTATGAACACTGAAGCTTTCTTT. This encodes CASSRQGPFMNTEAFF.

This clonotype was seen ten or more times. The chain couples TRBV6-2 or TRBV6-3 to TRBJ2-7, with 10 bases identical to TRBD2. Germline V gene data show CDR1 as MNHEY and CDR2 as SVGEGT. The CDR3 covers 13 residues. After removal of 4 bases from V and 5 bases from J, the junction contained 2 bases not matched to a gene. CDR3 in amino acids: CASSLLAGDEQYV. As DNA, the CDR3 is TGTGCCAGCAGTTTGCTAGCGGGAGACGAGCAGTACGTC.

This clonotype was detected ten times or more. The CDR3 DNA sequence: TGTGCCAGCAGTCACACAGGTCTGAGGGAGACCCAGTACTTC. This sequence encodes CASSHTGLRETQYF. This chain connects TRBV11-3 to TRBJ2-5, with a tentative D call TRBD1 (5 bases). The V and J ends lost 6 bases and 5 bases respectively, with 16 bases between them. The CDR3 is made up of 14 amino acids. The germline gives CDR1 SGHNT, CDR2 YENEEA.

About this clonotype itself: This may be a read error: a much more frequent sequence differs by one nucleotide. Written as DNA, the CDR3 is TGTGCCAACAGCTTAGTTGACGAGACCCAGTACTTC. Translation: CANSLVDETQYF. The chain is built from TRBV5-8 and TRBJ2-5; no firm D call. CDR1 is SGHTS and CDR2 is YDEGEE in the germline V gene. The CDR3 totals 12 residues.

This clonotype was observed many times. The rearrangement uses TRBV10-1 and TRBJ2-6, with D possibly matching TRBD1 (6 bases). The CDR3 has 15 amino acids. Germline CDR1 reads WNHNN; CDR2 reads SYGVQD (reference sequence). The V gene lost 6 bases and the J gene lost 0 bases, with 9 bases spanning the gap. CDR3 loop: CASSVGGSGANVLTF. The CDR3 nucleotides read TGCGCCAGCAGCGTAGGGGGCTCTGGGGCCAACGTCCTGACTTTC.

This clonotype was detected a few times. The chain has TRBV7-9 and TRBJ2-5; D might be TRBD2 (6 bases). This CDR3 contains 13 residues. Germline lookup yields CDR1 SEHNR and CDR2 FQNEAQ (reference sequence). Trimming shortened V by 10 bases and J by 5 bases, and 17 bases separated the two germline ends. The CDR3 sequence: CATRPSGRETQYF. CDR3 nucleotides: TGTGCCACCCGTCCATCGGGGAGGGAGACCCAGTACTTC. Full variable domain (missing parts from reference TRBV7-9 and TRBJ2-5): DTGVSQNPRHKITKRGQNVTFRCDPISEHNRLYWYRQTLGQGPEFLTYFQNEAQLEKSRLLSDRFSAERPKGSFSTLEIQRTEQGDSAMYLCATRPSGRETQYFGPGTRLLVL.

This clonotype showed up just a few times. The chain joins TRBV6-1 to TRBJ2-6, with D hard to call. The CDR3 sequence is 12 residues long. The V end lost 5 bases, the J end lost 10 bases, and 9 bases lay between the germline ends. The germline CDR1 and CDR2 sequences are MNHNS and SASEGT. The CDR3 protein is CASSLGPNVLTF. DNA for the CDR3: TGTGCCAGCAGTCTGGGCCCTAACGTCCTGACTTTC.